Listed below are T cell receptor beta chains from one sample, sequenced in a study of neurological immune-mediated disorders. TCRdb re-derived calls from the 5' RACE reads in MiXCR, one entry per CDR3 protein. The data hold tens of thousands of distinct CDR3 sequences, with approximately 5.2% observed a single time. Sequencing input: PBMCs. These receptors all come from a man between 18 and 35 years old with multiple sclerosis. Both conserved end residues are trimmed from each CDR3.

v_gene | CDR3aa
TRBV30 | AWSPGTSFGSGELF
TRBV5-6 | ASSLSSGGLSSYEQY
TRBV6-1 | ASSPRQLAGNEQF
TRBV6-5 | ASSYSGLAVNEQF
TRBV20-1 | SASQGPFSGNTIY
TRBV12-3/TRBV12-4 | ASSIRDILGGHSPLN
TRBV11-1 | ASSPAVVAGPKYNEQF
TRBV5-5 | ASSLFTGLAAYEQY
TRBV28 | ASSSKFNEQY
TRBV20-1 | SASTPDNSYEQY
TRBV20-1 | SARPSGGEQY
TRBV7-2 | ASSLVGGQGHQPQH
TRBV5-5 | ASSFQGVGTEAF
TRBV20-1 | SARDSAWRDTQY
TRBV18 | ASSPNTGAQPQH
TRBV20-1 | SYRLVPYEQY
TRBV19 | ASSLGVEQY
TRBV20-1 | SARKGYGYT
TRBV12-3/TRBV12-4 | ASRPEAPGPLFADTQY
TRBV5-1 | ASSPDGTVYEQY
TRBV5-6 | ASSLWLGQHNYGYT
TRBV12-3/TRBV12-4 | ASSFGVIYEQY
TRBV5-1 | ASSMTTGNYEQY
TRBV20-1 | SASEPGRGPDTQY
TRBV28 | ASSLNRGPQPQH
TRBV5-1 | ASSLSPVSEQF
TRBV5-1 | ASSFSVLNTEAF
TRBV29-1 | SVEKMGDLGYEQY
TRBV20-1 | SAPGLRTDTQY
TRBV20-1 | SAPSPQGVLRSYEQY
TRBV3-1 | ASSQKQGRGQQY
TRBV5-1 | ASSRTRNSPLN
TRBV5-1 | ASRHEGLQETQY
TRBV9 | ASSVGRGLTEAF
TRBV5-1 | ASSLGSRGLLGEQY
TRBV11-2 | ASSLAHTSTDTQY
TRBV11-2 | ASRKNTEAF
TRBV5-1 | ASGSGTGYTGELF
TRBV19 | ASSIGTDDNQPQH
TRBV11-3 | ASSPGMNTEAF
TRBV10-3 | AISVGPALGGYT
TRBV20-1 | SAEIEPDSAEAF
TRBV28 | ASSSGPSDRVTDTQY
TRBV9 | ASSVGDRGQGEQY
TRBV7-9 | ASSSGQATNEKLF
TRBV20-1 | SANSKETQY
TRBV5-1 | ASSFGLAGVLSEQY
TRBV5-1 | ASSLLVGENTEAF
TRBV7-3 | ASSKNGDTNYGYT